Below, 26 T cell receptor beta chains from the same sample are listed, as sequenced in a study of shared clonotypes between healthy human individuals. Assay used: immunoSEQ multiplex PCR; TCRdb lists only in-frame clones, some missing. The data show about 380,000 clones, approximately 97% seen once. Sequencing was carried out using memory CD8+ T cells sorted from blood. The subset: CD45RO+ cells pooled with CCR7-negative TemRA cells. The receptors shown here come from a man between 25 and 39 years old in good health.

This sequence joins TRBV14 and TRBJ2-7; the match to TRBD2 covers 14 bases. The trim removed 6 bases at V and 7 bases at J, leaving 11 bases unmatched. The germline CDR1 and CDR2 sequences are SGHDN and FVKESK. The CDR3 sequence is 16 residues long. CDR3 bases: TGTGCCAGCAGTTACGGGACTAGCGGGGGTCTAGAGGAGCAGTACTTC. It yields the protein CASSYGTSGGLEEQYF.

V is TRBV30 and J is TRBJ1-3, with D tentatively TRBD1 (5 bases). Germline CDR1 is GTSNPN and CDR2 is SVGIG (reference sequence). Trimming left V 2 bases short and J 2 bases short, with 7 bases between. CDR3 length: 13 amino acids. As DNA, the CDR3 is TGTGCCTGGAGTAAGGGGCCTGGAAACACCATATATTTT. This encodes CAWSKGPGNTIYF.

This sequence joins TRBV7-2 and TRBJ2-7; 10 bases match TRBD2. Trimming cost V 2 bases and J 1 base; bases outside gene matches: 8. The CDR3 runs 17 residues. CDR1 SGHTA and CDR2 FQGNSA come from the germline V gene. The chain's CDR3 is CASSLRPGLADSYEQYF. In DNA, the CDR3 is TGTGCCAGCAGCTTACGTCCCGGACTAGCGGATTCCTACGAGCAGTACTTC.

This clone was counted once. The chain employs TRBV28 and TRBJ2-7; the match to TRBD2 covers 14 bases. The V gene end was trimmed by 3 bases and the J gene end by 4 bases; junction bases not matched to a gene: 5. Germline assignment: CDR1 MDHEN and CDR2 SYDVKM. The CDR3 is made up of 16 amino acids. CDR3 in amino acids: CASSLGGTSGSYEQYF. The DNA of the CDR3 is TGTGCCAGCAGTTTGGGAGGGACTAGCGGGAGTTACGAGCAGTACTTC.

This chain uses TRBV5-1 with TRBJ1-1; D ambiguous. Deletions cut 0 bases from V and 1 base from J, with 7 bases between. The CDR3 spans 14 residues. Germline CDR1 and CDR2: SGHRS and YFSETQ. The CDR3 DNA sequence: TGCGCCAGCAGCTTGGCAGCGCCGAACACTGAAGCTTTCTTT. This gives the protein CASSLAAPNTEAFF. Filled out from reference TRBV5-1 and TRBJ1-1, the complete variable domain reads KAGVTQTPRYLIKTRGQQVTLSCSPISGHRSVSWYQQTPGQGLQFLFEYFSETQRNKGNFPGRFSGRQFSNSRSEMNVSTLELGDSALYLCASSLAAPNTEAFFGQGTRLTVV.

CDR3: CASSRVPPDTQYF. CDR3 nucleotide sequence: TGCGCCAGCAGCCGAGTTCCCCCAGATACGCAGTATTTT. The genes are TRBV4-1 and TRBJ2-3; no reliable D call. The germline V gene has CDR1 MGHRA and CDR2 YSYEKL. The CDR3 has 13 amino acids. Trimming took 4 bases from V and 4 from J, leaving 9 bases between them.

The chain carries TRBV4-1 and TRBJ1-3; 9 bases match TRBD1. Germline V CDR1 and CDR2: MGHRA, YSYEKL. The CDR3 covers 19 residues. Losses at the gene ends were 0 bases for V and 5 bases for J; bases not matched to a gene: 14. As DNA, the CDR3 is TGCGCCAGCAGCCAAGAGAAGGGACAGGGTGGCTTTCCCAGAAACACCATATATTTT. Protein product: CASSQEKGQGGFPRNTIYF.

The chain is built from TRBV9 and TRBJ1-5; D might be TRBD1 (5 bases). This CDR3 is built from 16 residues. CDR1 and CDR2 (germline): SGDLS, YYNGEE. V shed 3 bases and J shed 1 base, with 14 bases lying between them. The CDR3: CASSAKGFGSNQPQHF. The CDR3 coding sequence is TGTGCCAGCAGCGCAAAGGGGTTTGGGAGCAATCAGCCCCAGCATTTT.

Remarks on this clone: Other nucleotide sequences from this sample produce the same CDR3. This chain joins TRBV18 and TRBJ2-7; 10 bases map to TRBD2. The CDR3 covers 13 residues. The V and J ends lost 1 base and 7 bases, in that order; junction bases with no gene match: 1. Germline CDR1 is KGHSH and CDR2 is LQKENI. The DNA of the CDR3 is TGTGCCAGCTCACCACTAGCGGGAGGTGAGCAGTACTTC. It is translated as CASSPLAGGEQYF.

J is TRBJ2-3 and V is TRBV9; TRBD2 aligns across 9 bases. J lost 0 bases, V lost 6 bases, and 2 bases had no gene match. CDR3 length: 14 amino acids. The V gene's germline CDR1 is SGDLS and CDR2 YYNGEE. The CDR3 bases are TGTGCCAGCAACCTAGCGGGGAGCACAGATACGCAGTATTTT. Translating it yields CASNLAGSTDTQYF.

The chain links TRBV5-6 to TRBJ2-7; D remains ambiguous. Germline CDR1 reads SGHDT; CDR2 reads YYEEEE. The CDR3 contains 12 residues. With 0 bases removed from V and 3 bases from J, the gap between germline ends came to 4 bases. The DNA of the CDR3 is TGTGCCAGCAGCTTGGGCTACTACGAGCAGTACTTC. This codes for CASSLGYYEQYF. Complete variable domain (other parts from reference TRBV5-6 and TRBJ2-7): DAGVTQSPTHLIKTRGQQVTLRCSPKSGHDTVSWYQQALGQGPQFIFQYYEEEERQRGNFPDRFSGHQFPNYSSELNVNALLLGDSALYLCASSLGYYEQYFGPGTRLTVT.

The chain joins TRBV2 to TRBJ2-3, with 10 bases that match TRBD2. The CDR3 runs 15 residues. The V gene's germline CDR1 is SNHLY and CDR2 FYNNEI. J was trimmed by 1 base and V by 6 bases; bases with no gene match: 4. DNA of the CDR3: TGTGCCAGCAGCGGGACTAGCGACCGCACAGATACGCAGTATTTT. Protein: CASSGTSDRTDTQYF.

The chain combines TRBV7-9 with TRBJ1-6, with a tentative D call TRBD1 (5 bases). Trimming cost V 3 bases and J 9 bases, with 12 bases left between them. In germline, CDR1 is SEHNR, CDR2 FQNEAQ (reference sequence). The CDR3 has 14 residues. Here the CDR3 DNA reads TGTGCCAGCAGCTTCCAGGCAGGGCCTTCACCCCTCCACTTT. Protein: CASSFQAGPSPLHF.

This clone appeared a single time. V gene TRBV2 combines with J gene TRBJ2-7; 7 nucleotides align to TRBD2. The trim removed 5 bases at V and 0 bases at J, leaving 13 bases unmatched. This CDR3 spans 17 amino acids. Germline lookup yields CDR1 SNHLY and CDR2 FYNNEI. CDR3 residues: CASSKKLSGESSYEQYF. CDR3 nucleotide sequence: TGTGCCAGCAGTAAAAAGCTAAGCGGGGAAAGCTCCTACGAGCAGTACTTC. Full variable domain (remainder filled in from reference TRBV2 and TRBJ2-7): EPEVTQTPSHQVTQMGQEVILRCVPISNHLYFYWYRQILGQKVEFLVSFYNNEISEKSEIFDDQFSVERPDGSNFTLKIRSTKLEDSAMYFCASSKKLSGESSYEQYFGPGTRLTVT.

V usage is TRBV4-2 and J usage is TRBJ2-7; no firm D call. Germline lookup yields CDR1 LGHNA and CDR2 YNFKEQ. There are 12 residues in the CDR3. V lost 0 bases and J lost 5, with 5 bases in between. CDR3 in amino acids: CASSQETHEQYF. The CDR3 DNA reads as TGTGCCAGCAGCCAAGAGACCCACGAGCAGTACTTC.

The chain employs TRBV30 and TRBJ1-5, with TRBD1 matching over 8 bases. The CDR3 spans 17 residues. V gave up 3 bases and J gave up 0 bases; unmatched junction bases: 10. Germline V gene data show CDR1 as GTSNPN and CDR2 as SVGIG (reference sequence). CDR3 sequence reads: CAWSAARTGNSNQPQHF. The CDR3 DNA follows: TGTGCCTGGAGCGCCGCAAGGACAGGGAATAGCAATCAGCCCCAGCATTTT. Full variable domain (remainder filled in from reference TRBV30 and TRBJ1-5): SQTIHQWPATLVQPVGSPLSLECTVEGTSNPNLYWYRQAAGRGLQLLFYSVGIGQISSEVPQNLSASRPQDRQFILSSKKLLLSDSGFYLCAWSAARTGNSNQPQHFGDGTRLSIL.

The rearrangement uses TRBV11-2 and TRBJ1-4; D is possibly TRBD1 (5 bases). Germline assignment: CDR1 SGHAT and CDR2 FQNNGV. The V end was cut by 4 bases, the J end by 5 bases, with 20 bases between. This CDR3 is built from 17 residues. CDR3 in DNA: TGTGCCAGCAGCTACCAGCAAACGGGACGGTTAAATGAAAAACTGTTTTTT. Its protein is CASSYQQTGRLNEKLFF.

The chain is built from TRBV7-9 and TRBJ1-2; D uncertain. Germline lookup yields CDR1 SEHNR and CDR2 FQNEAQ (reference sequence). There are 13 residues in the CDR3. V dropped 1 base and J dropped 8 bases, with 11 bases sitting between them. CDR3 sequence reads: CASSLGGVGGYTF. For the CDR3, the DNA is TGTGCCAGCAGCTTAGGTGGGGTAGGGGGCTACACCTTC.

CDR3 in amino acids: CASSLSSGGPYEQYF. The CDR3 nucleotides read TGTGCCAGCAGCCTCTCTAGCGGGGGACCCTACGAGCAGTACTTC. The chain employs TRBV7-2 and TRBJ2-7, with 10 bases matching TRBD2. The CDR3 consists of 15 residues. V trimming: 5 bases; J trimming: 2 bases; junction bases outside the gene matches: 6. CDR1 and CDR2 (germline): SGHTA, FQGNSA.

The chain joins TRBV5-1 to TRBJ2-3; 9 nucleotides line up with TRBD2. Germline V lookup: CDR1 SGHRS, CDR2 YFSETQ. V lost 0 bases, J lost 1 base, and 9 bases stayed unmatched. There are 18 residues in the CDR3. The CDR3 coding sequence is TGCGCCAGCAGCTTGGTCCCCCCGCGGGAGGGGGGCACAGATACGCAGTATTTT. Translating it yields CASSLVPPREGGTDTQYF.

V is TRBV7-9 and J is TRBJ2-2; tentative D call: TRBD1 (5 bases). The V gene's germline CDR1 is SEHNR and CDR2 FQNEAQ (reference sequence). The CDR3 is 16 amino acids. Deletions cut 6 bases from V and 0 bases from J, with 14 bases between. The CDR3 region is CASSPTRAANTGELFF. The CDR3, as DNA: TGTGCCAGCAGTCCGACCAGGGCGGCGAACACCGGGGAGCTGTTTTTT. The variable domain in full, completed from reference TRBV7-9 and TRBJ2-2, reads DTGVSQNPRHKITKRGQNVTFRCDPISEHNRLYWYRQTLGQGPEFLTYFQNEAQLEKSRLLSDRFSAERPKGSFSTLEIQRTEQGDSAMYLCASSPTRAANTGELFFGEGSRLTVL.

This chain connects TRBV9 to TRBJ2-1; possibly TRBD2 for D (5 bases). This CDR3 contains 13 residues. V was shortened by 5 bases and J by 4 bases, with 10 bases between the two germline ends. Germline loops: CDR1 SGDLS, CDR2 YYNGEE. CDR3: CASSRGLYNEQFF. The CDR3 bases are TGTGCCAGCAGTCGTGGACTTTACAATGAGCAGTTCTTC.

The chain employs TRBV5-6 and TRBJ1-4; 11 nucleotides agree with TRBD1. Germline values: CDR1 SGHDT, CDR2 YYEEEE. This CDR3 has 14 amino acids. V gave up 4 bases and J gave up 7 bases; unmatched junction bases: 3. CDR3 sequence reads: CASSPDRGLEKLFF. For the CDR3, the DNA is TGTGCCAGCAGCCCGGACAGGGGGCTTGAAAAACTGTTTTTT.

This rearrangement joins TRBV5-5 to TRBJ2-3; D might be TRBD1 (5 bases). The CDR3 is 14 amino acids. Trimming left V 2 bases short and J 0 bases short, with 7 bases between. CDR1 SGHKS and CDR2 YYEKEE come from the germline V gene (reference sequence). CDR3 in amino acids: CASSFQGSTDTQYF. The CDR3, as DNA: TGTGCCAGCAGCTTTCAGGGTAGCACAGATACGCAGTATTTT.

V gene TRBV28 combines with J gene TRBJ1-5, with D perhaps TRBD1 (6 bases). Germline V gene sequence: CDR1 MDHEN, CDR2 SYDVKM. CDR3 length equals 13 residues. The germline V and J ends were trimmed by 8 bases and 9 bases, with 17 bases remaining between them. The CDR3 coding sequence is TGTGCCAGCGCACAGGGTTTAGAAGGGCCCCAGCATTTT. This encodes CASAQGLEGPQHF.

The V gene is TRBV25-1, the J gene TRBJ2-5, with 9 bases identical to TRBD2. The DNA matches TRBJ2-7 better at its end, which makes the J call doubtful. Germline V CDR1 and CDR2: MGHDK, SYGVNS. CDR3 length: 16 residues. The CDR3 protein is CASSESGLAGSYEQYF. CDR3 DNA: TGTGCCAGCAGTGAATCGGGTCTAGCGGGATCCTACGAGCAGTACTTC.